This is a list of T cell receptor beta chains from one sample in a study of shared clonotypes between healthy human individuals. Here immunoSEQ multiplex PCR was the method, and the copy in TCRdb shows in-frame clones only, minus some. The table lists 2 million to 2.5 million clones, roughly 93% of them singletons. The sample was naive CD4+ T cells from PBMCs. Receptors originate from a young man in good health. Some clones in this sample may be carry-over from other donors' samples. Each CDR3 is given with its conserved first and last residue. D genes are given only for firm matches. Clone size is stated in some rows and not others, as once, few, many or a class when expanded.

clone size,J gene,V gene,D gene,CDR3 protein,CDR3 DNA
-,TRBJ2-5,TRBV9,TRBD2,CASSSLRTSGRFETQYF,TGTGCCAGCAGCTCCCTCAGGACTAGCGGGAGATTCGAGACCCAGTACTTC
-,TRBJ2-5,TRBV6-1,TRBD2,CASSGNNRLAGQVVETQYF,TGTGCCAGCAGTGGCAACAATCGACTAGCGGGCCAGGTGGTGGAGACCCAGTACTTC
-,TRBJ1-2,TRBV5-1,-,CASSLGGTGLYGYTF,TGCGCCAGCAGCTTGGGGGGGACTGGTCTATATGGCTACACCTTC
-,TRBJ2-7,TRBV19,-,CASSSQISYEQYF,TGTGCCAGTAGTTCGCAGATTTCCTACGAGCAGTACTTC
once,TRBJ1-2,TRBV6-4,-,CASSEQGAANYGYTF,TGTGCCAGCAGTGAACAGGGAGCGGCCAACTATGGCTACACCTTC
-,TRBJ2-1,TRBV19,TRBD2,CASSTRTSGTEVSFF,TGTGCCAGTAGTACCAGGACTAGCGGCACGGAGGTTTCGTTCTTC
-,TRBJ1-3,TRBV4-1,-,CASSQPSGAWRSGNTIYF,TGCGCCAGCAGCCAACCCTCAGGGGCCTGGCGCTCTGGAAACACCATATATTTT
-,TRBJ2-4,TRBV5-1,-,CASSSPRDLAKNIQYF,TGCGCCAGCAGCTCCCCGAGGGACTTAGCCAAAAACATTCAGTACTTC
-,TRBJ1-1,TRBV7-9,-,CASSFSVVSEAFF,TGTGCCAGCAGCTTCTCTGTAGTCTCTGAAGCTTTCTTT
-,TRBJ2-7,TRBV29-1,TRBD2,CSVRAGGAYEQYF,TGCAGCGTCAGGGCGGGGGGTGCCTACGAGCAGTACTTC
once,TRBJ1-2,TRBV29-1,-,CSVTRGQIANYGYTF,TGCAGCGTTACGCGCGGACAGATAGCTAACTATGGCTACACCTTC
-,TRBJ1-4,TRBV6-1,-,CASSENWGRTNEKLFF,TGTGCCAGCAGTGAAAATTGGGGTAGAACTAATGAAAAACTGTTTTTT
-,TRBJ2-2,TRBV7-9,-,CASSTSDPNTGELFF,TGTGCCAGCAGCACGAGCGACCCGAACACCGGGGAGCTGTTTTTT
-,TRBJ1-5,TRBV7-8,-,CASSLERGRPQHF,TGTGCCAGCAGCTTAGAGCGTGGGCGGCCCCAGCATTTT
once,TRBJ2-4,TRBV28,-,CASSFPTGAKNIQYF,TGTGCCAGCAGTTTCCCGACGGGAGCCAAAAACATTCAGTACTTC
-,TRBJ1-2,TRBV4-1,-,CASSQGATGGLVYGYTF,TGCGCCAGCAGCCAAGGGGCAACGGGGGGATTGGTCTATGGCTACACCTTC
-,TRBJ2-1,TRBV6-4,TRBD2,CASSDSGLAGGNEQFF,TGTGCCAGCAGTGACTCGGGACTAGCGGGAGGCAATGAGCAGTTCTTC
-,TRBJ2-1,TRBV7-2,-,CASSLAGPTYNEQFF,TGTGCCAGCAGCTTAGCTGGACCTACCTACAATGAGCAGTTCTTC
once,TRBJ2-5,TRBV7-3,-,CASSLTLKEGRKTQYF,TGTGCCAGCAGCTTAACGTTAAAGGAGGGTCGAAAGACCCAGTACTTC
few,TRBJ2-3,TRBV4-2,-,CASSQIVPRHDVSTDTQYF,TGTGCCAGCAGCCAAATAGTCCCCCGTCATGACGTTAGCACAGATACGCAGTATTTT
-,TRBJ1-5,TRBV28,TRBD1,CASSTRRTGKGSNQPQHF,TGTGCCAGCAGCACCCGGAGGACAGGGAAGGGTAGCAATCAGCCCCAGCATTTT
-,TRBJ2-5,TRBV6-6,-,CASSAQGSGETQYF,TGTGCCAGCAGTGCGCAGGGGAGCGGAGAGACCCAGTACTTC
-,TRBJ2-7,TRBV9,-,CASSVGMVPGEQYF,TGTGCCAGCAGCGTAGGAATGGTCCCCGGCGAGCAGTACTTC
-,TRBJ1-4,TRBV30,-,CAWSFGHTGSTNEKLFF,TGTGCCTGGAGTTTCGGCCATACAGGGTCCACTAATGAAAAACTGTTTTTT
-,TRBJ2-7,TRBV10-3,TRBD2,CAITLGLAGSYEQYF,TGTGCCATCACTCTTGGGCTAGCGGGTTCCTACGAGCAGTACTTT
-,TRBJ1-1,TRBV7-9,-,CASSPYGGSGTEAFF,TGTGCCAGCAGCCCCTACGGGGGATCGGGCACTGAAGCTTTCTTT
-,TRBJ2-1,TRBV4-1,TRBD2,CASSQGRASGRRYNEQFF,TGCGCCAGCAGCCAAGGGAGGGCTAGCGGGAGGCGTTACAATGAGCAGTTCTTC
-,TRBJ2-7,TRBV9,TRBD1,CASSVGQGAPYEQYF,TGTGCCAGCAGCGTAGGGCAGGGGGCCCCCTACGAGCAGTACTTC
-,TRBJ2-2,TRBV9,TRBD1,CASSVGGGITGELFF,TGTGCCAGCAGCGTAGGAGGGGGCATCACCGGGGAGCTGTTTTTT
-,TRBJ1-4,TRBV7-8,-,CASSLNEKLFF,TGTGCCAGCAGCCTCAATGAAAAACTGTTTTTT
-,TRBJ1-1,TRBV28,-,CASSSLPGDSWGHGGSFF,TGTGCCAGCAGTTCCTTACCCGGGGATTCATGGGGGCACGGGGGTTCTTTCTTT
once,TRBJ2-7,TRBV7-9,TRBD1,CASSQAGTGVSYEQYF,TGTGCCAGCAGCCAAGCAGGGACAGGGGTCTCCTACGAGCAGTACTTC